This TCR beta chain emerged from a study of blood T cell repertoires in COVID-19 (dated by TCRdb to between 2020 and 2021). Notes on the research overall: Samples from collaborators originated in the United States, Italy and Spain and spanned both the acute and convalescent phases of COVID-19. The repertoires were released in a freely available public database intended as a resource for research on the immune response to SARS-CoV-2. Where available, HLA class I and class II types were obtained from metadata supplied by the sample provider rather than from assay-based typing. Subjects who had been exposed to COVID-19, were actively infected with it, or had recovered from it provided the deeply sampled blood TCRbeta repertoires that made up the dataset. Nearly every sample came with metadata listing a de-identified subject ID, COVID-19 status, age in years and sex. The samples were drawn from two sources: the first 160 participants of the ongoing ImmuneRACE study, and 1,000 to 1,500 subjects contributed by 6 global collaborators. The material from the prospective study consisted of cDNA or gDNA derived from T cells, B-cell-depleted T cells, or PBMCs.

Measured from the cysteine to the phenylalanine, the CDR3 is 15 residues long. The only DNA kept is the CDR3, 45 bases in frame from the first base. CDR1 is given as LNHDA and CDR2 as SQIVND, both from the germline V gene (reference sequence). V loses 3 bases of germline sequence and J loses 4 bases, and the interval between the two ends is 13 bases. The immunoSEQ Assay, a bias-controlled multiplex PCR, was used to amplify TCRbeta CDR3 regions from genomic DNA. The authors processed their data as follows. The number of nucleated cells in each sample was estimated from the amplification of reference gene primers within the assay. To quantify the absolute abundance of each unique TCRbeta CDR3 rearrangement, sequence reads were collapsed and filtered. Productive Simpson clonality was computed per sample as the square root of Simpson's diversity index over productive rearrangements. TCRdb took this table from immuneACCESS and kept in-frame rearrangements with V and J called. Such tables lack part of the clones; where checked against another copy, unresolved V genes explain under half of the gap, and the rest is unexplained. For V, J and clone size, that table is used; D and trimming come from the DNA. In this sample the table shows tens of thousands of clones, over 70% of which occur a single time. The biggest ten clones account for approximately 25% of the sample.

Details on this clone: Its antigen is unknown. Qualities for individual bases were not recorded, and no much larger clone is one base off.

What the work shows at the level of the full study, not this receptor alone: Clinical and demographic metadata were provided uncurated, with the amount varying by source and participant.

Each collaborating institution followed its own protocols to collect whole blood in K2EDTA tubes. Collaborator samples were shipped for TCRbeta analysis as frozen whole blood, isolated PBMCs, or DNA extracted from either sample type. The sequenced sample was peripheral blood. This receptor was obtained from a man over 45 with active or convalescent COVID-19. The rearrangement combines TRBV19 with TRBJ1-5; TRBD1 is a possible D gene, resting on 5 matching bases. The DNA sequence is TGTGCCAGTAGTATGAACAGGTTTGCGAATCAGCCCCAGCATTTT. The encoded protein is CASSMNRFANQPQHF.